Below, one T cell receptor beta chain is given with its context. Unique molecular identifiers were added to individual cDNA molecules. TCRdb re-called the 5' RACE reads with MiXCR, one entry per CDR3 protein. The sample has around 37,000 distinct CDR3 sequences, over 9% seen once. Germline CDR1 is MNHNS and CDR2 is SASEGT. V lost 1 base, J lost 4 bases, and 8 bases lay in between. The CDR3 consists of 13 residues. These data belong to a study of early T cells in non-severe SARS-CoV-2 infection. Looking at the study overall: The study sequenced bulk RNA from unsorted whole blood, with chains unpaired.

This chain uses TRBV6-1 with TRBJ2-7; D is possibly TRBD2 (5 bases). The sequenced material came from whole blood. The sequence came from an adult who was a healthcare worker with PCR-confirmed SARS-CoV-2 infection or an uninfected control (not recorded which). CDR3 nucleotide sequence: TGTGCCAGCAGTGAAGGCGGGTCTTACGAGCAGTACTTC. This encodes CASSEGGSYEQYF.